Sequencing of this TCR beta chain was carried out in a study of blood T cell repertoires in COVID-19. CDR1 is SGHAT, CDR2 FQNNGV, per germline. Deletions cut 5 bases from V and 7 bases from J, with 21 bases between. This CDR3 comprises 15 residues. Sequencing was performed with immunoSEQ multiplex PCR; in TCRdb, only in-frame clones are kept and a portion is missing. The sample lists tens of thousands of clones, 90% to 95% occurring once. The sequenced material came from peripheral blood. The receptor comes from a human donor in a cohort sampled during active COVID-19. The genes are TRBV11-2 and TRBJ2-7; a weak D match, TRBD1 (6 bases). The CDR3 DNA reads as TGTGCCAGCAGCACCCGACAGGTCATGAGCGCGGAGCAGTACTTC. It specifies CASSTRQVMSAEQYF.